The 2 T cell receptor beta chains listed next were all sequenced from one sample in a study of technical replicates of blood from a few donors. Generated by immunoSEQ multiplex PCR, the TCRdb table keeps only in-frame clones and is missing some. Of about 83,000 clones listed, just over 90% are singletons. Material: T cells isolated from PBMCs. The receptors here all came from a human donor in good health.

The rearrangement joins TRBV4-1 to TRBJ2-1, with 8 positions matching TRBD2. The CDR3 contains 15 residues. Looked up from germline, CDR1 is MGHRA and CDR2 is YSYEKL. V shed 2 bases, J shed 5 bases, and the junction held 5 bases outside the gene matches. The chain's CDR3 is CASSQRGGPNNEQFF. The CDR3 DNA is TGCGCCAGCAGCCAACGCGGGGGGCCCAACAATGAGCAGTTCTTC.

The rearrangement links TRBV28 to TRBJ1-1, with D tentatively TRBD1 (5 bases). Trimming cost V 5 bases and J 7 bases, with 11 bases left between them. Per the germline V gene, CDR1 is MDHEN and CDR2 is SYDVKM. CDR3 length equals 12 residues. CDR3 region: CASSHGGLEAFF. In DNA form, the CDR3 reads TGTGCCAGCAGTCACGGGGGACTTGAAGCTTTCTTT.